A single sample gave rise to the 2 T cell receptor beta chains below, sequenced in a study of blood T cell repertoires in COVID-19. Profiling relied on immunoSEQ multiplex PCR, and the TCRdb table lists in-frame clones only, not all of them. The table shows around 100,000 clones, with more than 75% occurring only once. The sample consisted of peripheral blood. The origin of the receptors is a human donor in a cohort sampled during active COVID-19.

The V and J genes are TRBV5-1 and TRBJ1-6; TRBD1 is a possible D gene (6 bases). The CDR3 runs to 17 residues. The germline V and J ends were trimmed by 0 bases and 10 bases, with 20 bases remaining between them. Per germline, CDR1 SGHRS and CDR2 YFSETQ. The CDR3 DNA sequence: TGCGCCAGCAGCTTGGAGACGGGGGGCCGGGGTGGCTCACCCCTCCACTTT. Translating it yields CASSLETGGRGGSPLHF.

The chain links TRBV5-5 to TRBJ1-1, with TRBD1 identical over 7 bases. Trimming took 3 bases from V and 4 from J; bases not matched to a gene: 9. The CDR3 sequence is 15 residues long. Germline V gene lookup returns CDR1 SGHKS and CDR2 YYEKEE (reference sequence). In nucleotides, the CDR3 is TGTGCCAGCAGCTGGGCGACAGGGTTAGGCACTGAAGCTTTCTTT. Amino acids: CASSWATGLGTEAFF. The whole variable domain, filled in from reference TRBV5-5 and TRBJ1-1, reads DAGVTQSPTHLIKTRGQQVTLRCSPISGHKSVSWYQQVLGQGPQFIFQYYEKEERGRGNFPDRFSARQFPNYSSELNVNALLLGDSALYLCASSWATGLGTEAFFGQGTRLTVV.